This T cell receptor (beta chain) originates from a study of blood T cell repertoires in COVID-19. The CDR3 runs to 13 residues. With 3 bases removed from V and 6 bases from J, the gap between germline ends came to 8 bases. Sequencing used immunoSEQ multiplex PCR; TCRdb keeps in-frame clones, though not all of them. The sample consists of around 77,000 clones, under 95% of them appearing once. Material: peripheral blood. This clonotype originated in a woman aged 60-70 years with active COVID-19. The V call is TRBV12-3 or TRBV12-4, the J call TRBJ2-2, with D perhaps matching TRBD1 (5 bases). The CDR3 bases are TGTGCCAGCAGTTTCCAGACAGCCGGGGAGCTGTTTTTT. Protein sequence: CASSFQTAGELFF.